This entry features one TCR beta chain sequence. The antigen remains undetermined. TCRdb's table, derived via immunoSEQ multiplex PCR, lists solely in-frame clones and lacks some. The table lists some 20,000 clones, around 84% of them singletons. The data were obtained in a study of PD-1 blockade in classical Hodgkin lymphoma. Findings of the study overall: Before treatment, complete responders showed about the same diversity as newly diagnosed patients. Reported baseline diversity: healthy donors highest, relapsed/refractory patients lowest.

V lost 0 bases to trimming and J lost 4 bases, with 13 bases between them. Per the germline V gene, CDR1 is SGHDT and CDR2 is YYEEEE. The CDR3 sequence is 15 residues long. Time point in this sample: cycle 4 day 1 (C4D1), after about 6 weeks of nivolumab. With no exception, relapse followed autologous stem cell transplantation in all patients, and brentuximab vedotin exposure varied. After thawing, PBMCs were subjected to magnetic negative selection to isolate CD8+ T cells. The material sequenced was CD8+ T cells from blood, taken before the fourth cycle of nivolumab. The rearrangement joins TRBV5-6 to TRBJ1-2; D remains ambiguous. This sequence was found in a human donor with classical Hodgkin lymphoma. The CDR3 DNA sequence: TGTGCCAGCAGCTTGGAGGCGTCAACACTCTATGGCTACACCTTC. This codes for CASSLEASTLYGYTF.